This TCR beta chain was identified during a study of control samples from healthy donors and cancer patients. This CDR3 comprises 13 residues. V trimming: 6 bases; J trimming: 6 bases; junction bases outside the gene matches: 4. Germline V gene lookup returns CDR1 LNHDA and CDR2 SQIVND (reference sequence). Profiled with immunoSEQ multiplex PCR; TCRdb holds only in-frame clones, not every one. The table lists 98,000 or so clones, roughly three quarters of them singletons. The TCR comes from a woman in her thirties in good health. The chain links TRBV19 to TRBJ1-5; 8 nucleotides match TRBD1. The sequencing sample was made of blood. The CDR3 protein is CASRDRGAQPQHF. In DNA, the CDR3 is TGTGCCAGTAGAGACAGGGGAGCTCAGCCCCAGCATTTT.